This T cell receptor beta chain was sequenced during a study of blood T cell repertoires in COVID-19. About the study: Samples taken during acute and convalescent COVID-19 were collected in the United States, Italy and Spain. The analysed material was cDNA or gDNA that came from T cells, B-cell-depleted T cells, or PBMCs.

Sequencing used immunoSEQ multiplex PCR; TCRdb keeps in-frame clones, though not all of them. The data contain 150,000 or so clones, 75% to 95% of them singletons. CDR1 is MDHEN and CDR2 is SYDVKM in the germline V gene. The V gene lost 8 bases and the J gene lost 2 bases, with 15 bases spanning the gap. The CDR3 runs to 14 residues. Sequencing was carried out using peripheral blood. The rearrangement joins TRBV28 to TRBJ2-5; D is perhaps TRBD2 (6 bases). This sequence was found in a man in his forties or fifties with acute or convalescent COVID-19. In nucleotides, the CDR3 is TGTGCCAGCGCGGAGGGGCGGATACAAGAGACCCAGTACTTC. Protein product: CASAEGRIQETQYF.